This T cell receptor beta chain was sequenced in a study of cytomegalovirus exposure and HLA in healthy donors. On the study more broadly: The 90 to 150 validation repertoires used the same platform as the roughly 670 first-cohort repertoires (as reported by a later analysis). Study-level results: Most TCR sequences were uncommon, yet certain public TCRs appeared in many donors.

Profiling relied on immunoSEQ multiplex PCR, and the TCRdb table lists in-frame clones only, not all of them. The top ten hold 9.5% to 13% of the sample, which has tens of thousands of clones, about four fifths seen once. A note on this clone: Its antigen is currently unknown.

CDR3 length: 13 amino acids. Trimming took 3 bases from V and 8 from J, leaving 13 bases between them. The germline V gene encodes CDR1 MNHEY and CDR2 SMNVEV (reference sequence). The chain couples TRBV27 to TRBJ1-2; D is unresolved. The sequenced sample consisted of PBMCs. The TCR originated in a woman between 18 and 29 years old in good health and CMV-seropositive. The CDR3 DNA reads as TGTGCCAGCAGTTTGGGAGGGCTCTACGGCTACACCTTC. This encodes CASSLGGLYGYTF.